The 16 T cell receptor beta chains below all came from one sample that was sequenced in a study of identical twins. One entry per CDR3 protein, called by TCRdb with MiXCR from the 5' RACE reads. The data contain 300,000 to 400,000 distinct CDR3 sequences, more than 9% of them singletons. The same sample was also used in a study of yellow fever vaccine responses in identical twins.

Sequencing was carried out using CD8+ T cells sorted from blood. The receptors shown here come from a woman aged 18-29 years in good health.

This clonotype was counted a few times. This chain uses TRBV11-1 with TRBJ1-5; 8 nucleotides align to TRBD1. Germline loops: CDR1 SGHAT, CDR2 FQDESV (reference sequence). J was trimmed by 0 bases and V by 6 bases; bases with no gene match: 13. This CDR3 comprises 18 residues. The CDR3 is CASRLPRQGADSNQPQHF. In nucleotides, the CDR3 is TGTGCCAGCAGGCTGCCCCGGCAGGGGGCCGATAGCAATCAGCCCCAGCATTTT. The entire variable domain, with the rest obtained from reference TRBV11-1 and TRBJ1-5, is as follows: EAEVAQSPRYKITEKSQAVAFWCDPISGHATLYWYRQILGQGPELLVQFQDESVVDDSQLPKDRFSAERLKGVDSTLKIQPAELGDSAMYLCASRLPRQGADSNQPQHFGDGTRLSIL.

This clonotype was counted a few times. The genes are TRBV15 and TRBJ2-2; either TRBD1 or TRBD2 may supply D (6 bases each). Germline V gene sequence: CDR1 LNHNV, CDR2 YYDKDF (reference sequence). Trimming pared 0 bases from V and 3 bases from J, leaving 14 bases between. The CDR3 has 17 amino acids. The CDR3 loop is CATSRERGVVDTGELFF. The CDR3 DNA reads TGTGCCACCAGCAGAGAAAGGGGGGTAGTTGACACCGGGGAGCTGTTTTTT. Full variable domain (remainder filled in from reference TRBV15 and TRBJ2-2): DAMVIQNPRYQVTQFGKPVTLSCSQTLNHNVMYWYQQKSSQAPKLLFHYYDKDFNNEADTPDNFQSRRPNTSFCFLDIRSPGLGDTAMYLCATSRERGVVDTGELFFGEGSRLTVL.

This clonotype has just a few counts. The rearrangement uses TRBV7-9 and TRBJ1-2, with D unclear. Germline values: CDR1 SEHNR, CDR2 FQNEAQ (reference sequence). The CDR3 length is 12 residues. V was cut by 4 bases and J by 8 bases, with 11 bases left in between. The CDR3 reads CASSSSSFGYTF. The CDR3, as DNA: TGTGCCAGCAGCTCCAGTTCGTTCGGCTACACCTTC.

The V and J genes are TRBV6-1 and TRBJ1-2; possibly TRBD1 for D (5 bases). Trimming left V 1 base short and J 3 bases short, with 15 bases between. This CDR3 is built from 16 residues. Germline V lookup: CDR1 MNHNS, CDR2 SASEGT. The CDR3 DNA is TGTGCCAGCAGTGAAGTGGTAGGGGAGGGGTACTATGGCTACACCTTC. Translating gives CASSEVVGEGYYGYTF.

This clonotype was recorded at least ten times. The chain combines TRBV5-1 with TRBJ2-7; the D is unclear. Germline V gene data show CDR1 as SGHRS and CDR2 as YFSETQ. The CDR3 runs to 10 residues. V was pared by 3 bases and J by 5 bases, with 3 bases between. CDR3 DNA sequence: TGCGCCAGCAGCTCAAACGAGCAGTACGTC. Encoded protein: CASSSNEQYV.

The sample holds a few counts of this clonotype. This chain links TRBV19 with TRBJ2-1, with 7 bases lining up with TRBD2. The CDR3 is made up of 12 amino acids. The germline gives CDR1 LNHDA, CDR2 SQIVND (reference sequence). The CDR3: CAAGAGYNEQFF. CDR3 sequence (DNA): TGTGCTGCGGGAGCCGGCTACAATGAGCAGTTCTTC. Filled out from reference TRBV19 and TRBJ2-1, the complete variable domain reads DGGITQSPKYLFRKEGQNVTLSCEQNLNHDAMYWYRQDPGQGLRLIYYSQIVNDFQKGDIAEGYSVSREKKESFPLTVTSAQKNPTAFYLCAAGAGYNEQFFGPGTRLTVL.

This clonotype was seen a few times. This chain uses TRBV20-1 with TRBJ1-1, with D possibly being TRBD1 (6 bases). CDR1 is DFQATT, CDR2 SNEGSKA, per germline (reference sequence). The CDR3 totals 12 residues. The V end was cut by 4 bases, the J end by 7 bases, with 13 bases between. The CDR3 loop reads CSATPGQIEAFF. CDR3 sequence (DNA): TGCAGTGCTACCCCAGGACAGATTGAAGCTTTCTTT.

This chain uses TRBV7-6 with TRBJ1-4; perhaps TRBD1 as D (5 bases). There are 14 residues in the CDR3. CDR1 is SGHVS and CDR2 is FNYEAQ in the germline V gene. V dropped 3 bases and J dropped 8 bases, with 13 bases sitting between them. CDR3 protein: CASSLEQGWEKLFF. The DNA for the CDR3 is TGTGCCAGCAGCTTGGAGCAGGGTTGGGAAAAACTGTTTTTT.

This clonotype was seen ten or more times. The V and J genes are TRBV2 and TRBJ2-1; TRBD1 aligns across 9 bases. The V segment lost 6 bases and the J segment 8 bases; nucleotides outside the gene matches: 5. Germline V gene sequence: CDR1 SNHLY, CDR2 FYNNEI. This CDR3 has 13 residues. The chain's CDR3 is CASSWTGEHEQFF. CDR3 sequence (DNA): TGTGCCAGCAGCTGGACAGGGGAACATGAGCAGTTCTTC.

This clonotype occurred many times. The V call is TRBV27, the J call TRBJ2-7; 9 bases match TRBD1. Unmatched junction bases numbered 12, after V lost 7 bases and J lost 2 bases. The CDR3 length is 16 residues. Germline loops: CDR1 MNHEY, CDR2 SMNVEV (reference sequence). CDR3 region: CASTFKGQGKAYEQYF. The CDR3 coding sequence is TGTGCCAGCACCTTCAAGGGACAGGGAAAGGCCTACGAGCAGTACTTC.

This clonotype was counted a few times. CDR3 region: CSAREAGDTYTEAFF. The CDR3 coding sequence is TGCAGTGCTAGAGAGGCGGGGGACACCTACACTGAAGCTTTCTTT. The rearrangement links TRBV20-1 to TRBJ1-1, with D perhaps matching TRBD1 (6 bases). Between the trimmed V and J ends, which lost 0 bases and 3 bases, there was a span of 14 bases. Per germline, CDR1 DFQATT and CDR2 SNEGSKA (reference sequence). The CDR3 spans 15 residues.

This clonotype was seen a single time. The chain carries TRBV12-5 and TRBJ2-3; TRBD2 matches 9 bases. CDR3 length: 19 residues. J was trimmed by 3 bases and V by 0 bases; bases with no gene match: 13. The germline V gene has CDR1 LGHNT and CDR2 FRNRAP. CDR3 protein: CASGLVIVHIAGETDTQYF. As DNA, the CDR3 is TGTGCTAGTGGTTTGGTAATAGTCCATATAGCGGGAGAAACAGATACGCAGTATTTT.

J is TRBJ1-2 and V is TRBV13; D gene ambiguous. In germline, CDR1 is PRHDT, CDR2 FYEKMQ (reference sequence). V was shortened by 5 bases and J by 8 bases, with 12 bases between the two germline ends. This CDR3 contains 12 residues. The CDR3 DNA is TGTGCCAGCAGCGGGGATCATAACGGCTACACCTTC. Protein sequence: CASSGDHNGYTF.

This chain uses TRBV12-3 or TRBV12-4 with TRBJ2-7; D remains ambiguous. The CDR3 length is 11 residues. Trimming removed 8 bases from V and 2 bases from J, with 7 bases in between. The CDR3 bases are TGTGCCAGCGGGATCGCCTACGAGCAGTACTTC. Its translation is CASGIAYEQYF.

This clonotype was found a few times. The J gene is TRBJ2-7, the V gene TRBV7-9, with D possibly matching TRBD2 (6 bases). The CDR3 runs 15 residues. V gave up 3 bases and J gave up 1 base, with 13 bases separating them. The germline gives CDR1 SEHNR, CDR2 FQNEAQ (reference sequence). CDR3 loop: CASSLIRESSYEQYF. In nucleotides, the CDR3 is TGTGCCAGCAGCTTGATTCGGGAGAGTTCCTACGAGCAGTACTTC.

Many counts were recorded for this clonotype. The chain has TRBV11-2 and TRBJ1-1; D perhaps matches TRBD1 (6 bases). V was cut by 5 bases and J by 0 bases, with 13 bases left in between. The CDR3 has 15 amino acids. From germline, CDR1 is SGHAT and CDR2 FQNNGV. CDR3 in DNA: TGTGCCAGCAGCATTAGGGGGATGATGAACACTGAAGCTTTCTTT. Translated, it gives CASSIRGMMNTEAFF.